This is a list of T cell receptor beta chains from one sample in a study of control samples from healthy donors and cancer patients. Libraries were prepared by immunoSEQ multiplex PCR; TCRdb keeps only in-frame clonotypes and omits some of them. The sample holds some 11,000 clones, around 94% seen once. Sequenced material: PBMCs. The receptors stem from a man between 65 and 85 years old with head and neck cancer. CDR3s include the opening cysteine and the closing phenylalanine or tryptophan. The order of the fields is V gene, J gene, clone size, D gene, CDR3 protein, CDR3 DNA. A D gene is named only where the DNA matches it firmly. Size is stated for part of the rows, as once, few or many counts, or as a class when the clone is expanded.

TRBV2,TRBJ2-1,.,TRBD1,CASRQQGAAHNEQFF,TGTGCCAGCAGGCAACAGGGGGCTGCGCACAATGAGCAGTTCTTC
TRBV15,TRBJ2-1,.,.,CATSRDLADNEQFF,TGTGCCACCAGCAGAGACCTGGCCGACAATGAGCAGTTCTTC
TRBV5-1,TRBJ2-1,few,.,CASSPRGGTYNEQFF,TGCGCCAGCAGCCCGAGGGGGGGCACTTACAATGAGCAGTTCTTC
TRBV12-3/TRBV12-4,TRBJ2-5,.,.,CASSLGQVETQYF,TGTGCCAGCAGTTTGGGGCAGGTCGAGACCCAGTACTTC
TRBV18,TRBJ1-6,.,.,CASSPNPNSPLHF,TGTGCCAGCTCACCAAATCCGAATTCACCCCTCCACTTT
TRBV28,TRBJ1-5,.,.,CASSLYSNQPQHF,TGTGCCAGCAGTTTGTATAGCAATCAGCCCCAGCATTTT
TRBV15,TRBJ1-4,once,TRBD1,CATSRDPQGAGEKLFF,TGTGCCACCAGCAGAGATCCACAGGGGGCGGGAGAAAAACTGTTTTTT
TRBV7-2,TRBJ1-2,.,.,CASSLRQGRISGYTF,TGTGCCAGCAGCTTAAGGCAGGGGCGAATCTCTGGCTACACCTTC
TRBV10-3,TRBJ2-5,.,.,CAISLTRGQETQYF,TGTGCCATCAGTCTGACTAGGGGCCAAGAGACCCAGTACTTC
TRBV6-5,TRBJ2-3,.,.,CASRRQFSTDTQYF,TGTGCCAGCAGGCGACAGTTTAGCACAGATACGCAGTATTTT
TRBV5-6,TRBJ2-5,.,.,CASSLQSSARPQYF,TGTGCCAGCAGTCTCCAGTCTAGCGCCCGCCCCCAGTACTTC
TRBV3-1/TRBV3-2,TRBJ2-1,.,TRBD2,CASSQLPASGYNEQFF,TGTGCCAGCAGCCAATTACCGGCTAGCGGTTACAATGAGCAGTTCTTC
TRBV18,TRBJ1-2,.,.,CASNSGGSSYGYTF,TGTGCCAGCAACTCTGGGGGCAGCTCCTATGGCTACACCTTC
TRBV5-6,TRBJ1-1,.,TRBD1,CASSPGTGYSTEAFF,TGTGCCAGCAGCCCCGGGACAGGGTACAGCACTGAAGCTTTCTTT
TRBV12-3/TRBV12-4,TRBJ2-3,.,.,CASSPRADTQYF,TGTGCCAGCAGCCCCCGGGCGGATACGCAGTATTTT